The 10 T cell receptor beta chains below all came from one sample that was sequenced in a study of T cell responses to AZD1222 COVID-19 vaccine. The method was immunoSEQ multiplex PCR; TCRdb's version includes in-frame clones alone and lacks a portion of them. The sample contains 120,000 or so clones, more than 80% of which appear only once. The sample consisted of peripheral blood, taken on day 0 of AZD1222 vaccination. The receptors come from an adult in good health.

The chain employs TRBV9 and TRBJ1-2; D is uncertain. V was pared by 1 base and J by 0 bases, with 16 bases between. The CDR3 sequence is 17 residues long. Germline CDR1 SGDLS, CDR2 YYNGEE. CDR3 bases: TGTGCCAGCAGCGTACTCGGCAGCTTAAGCCCTAACTATGGCTACACCTTC. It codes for CASSVLGSLSPNYGYTF.

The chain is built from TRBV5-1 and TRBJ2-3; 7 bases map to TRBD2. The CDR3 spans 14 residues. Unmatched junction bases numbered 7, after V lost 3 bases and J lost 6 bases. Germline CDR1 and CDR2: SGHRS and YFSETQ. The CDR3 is CASSSPGRGDTQYF. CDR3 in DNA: TGCGCCAGCAGCTCCCCGGGGCGGGGGGATACGCAGTATTTT.

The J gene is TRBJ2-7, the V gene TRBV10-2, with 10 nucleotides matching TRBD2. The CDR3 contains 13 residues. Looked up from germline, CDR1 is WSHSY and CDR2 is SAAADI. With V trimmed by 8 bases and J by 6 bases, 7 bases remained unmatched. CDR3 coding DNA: TGCGCCAGCCGGGGACTAGCGTATTGCGAGCAGTACTTC. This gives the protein CASRGLAYCEQYF.

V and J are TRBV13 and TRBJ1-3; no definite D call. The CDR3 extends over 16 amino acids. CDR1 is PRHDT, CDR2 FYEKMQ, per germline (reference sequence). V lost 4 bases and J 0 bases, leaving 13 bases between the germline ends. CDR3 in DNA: TGTGCCAGCAGCTGGCGGGTCACGAACTCTGGAAACACCATATATTTT. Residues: CASSWRVTNSGNTIYF. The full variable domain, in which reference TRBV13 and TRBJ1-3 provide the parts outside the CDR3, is AAGVIQSPRHLIKEKRETATLKCYPIPRHDTVYWYQQGPGQDPQFLISFYEKMQSDKGSIPDRFSAQQFSDYHSELNMSSLELGDSALYFCASSWRVTNSGNTIYFGEGSWLTVV.

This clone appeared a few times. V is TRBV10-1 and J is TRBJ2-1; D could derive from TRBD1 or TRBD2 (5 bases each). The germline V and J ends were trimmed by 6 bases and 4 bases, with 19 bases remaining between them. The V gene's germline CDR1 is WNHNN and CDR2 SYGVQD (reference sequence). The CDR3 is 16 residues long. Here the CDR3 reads CASSGNPGPPYNEQFF. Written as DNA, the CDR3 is TGCGCCAGCAGCGGGAATCCGGGACCACCTTACAATGAGCAGTTCTTC.

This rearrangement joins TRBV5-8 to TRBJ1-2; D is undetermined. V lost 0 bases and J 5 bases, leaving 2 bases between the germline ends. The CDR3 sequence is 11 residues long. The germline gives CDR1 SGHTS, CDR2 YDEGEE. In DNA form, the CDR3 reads TGTGCCAGCAGCTTGGTTTATGGCTACACCTTC. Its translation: CASSLVYGYTF.

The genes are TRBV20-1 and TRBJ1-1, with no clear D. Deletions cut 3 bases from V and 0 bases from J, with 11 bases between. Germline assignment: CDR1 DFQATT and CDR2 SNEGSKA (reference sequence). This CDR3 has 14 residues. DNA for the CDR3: TGCAGTGCTAGTGGGAAGCTCATGAACACTGAAGCTTTCTTT. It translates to CSASGKLMNTEAFF.

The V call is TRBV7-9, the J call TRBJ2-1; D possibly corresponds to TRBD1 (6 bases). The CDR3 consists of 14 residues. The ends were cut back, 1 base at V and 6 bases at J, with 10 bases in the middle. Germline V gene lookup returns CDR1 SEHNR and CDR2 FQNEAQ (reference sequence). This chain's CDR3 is CASSLGYRANEQFF. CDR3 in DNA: TGTGCCAGCAGCTTAGGTTACAGGGCCAATGAGCAGTTCTTC.

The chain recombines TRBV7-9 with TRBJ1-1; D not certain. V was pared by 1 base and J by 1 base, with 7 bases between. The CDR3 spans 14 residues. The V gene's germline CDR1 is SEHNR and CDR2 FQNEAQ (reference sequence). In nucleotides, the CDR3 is TGTGCCAGCAGCTTAGAGGTCAGGAACACTGAAGCTTTCTTT. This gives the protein CASSLEVRNTEAFF.

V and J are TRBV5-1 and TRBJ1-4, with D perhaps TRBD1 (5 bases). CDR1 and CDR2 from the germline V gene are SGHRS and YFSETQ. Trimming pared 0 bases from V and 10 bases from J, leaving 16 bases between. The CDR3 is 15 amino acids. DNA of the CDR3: TGCGCCAGCAGCTTGGATGAGGGGACGTCGGGAAAACTGTTTTTT. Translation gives CASSLDEGTSGKLFF.